The 25 T cell receptor beta chains listed next were all sequenced from one sample in a study of blood T cell repertoires in COVID-19. Sequencing used immunoSEQ multiplex PCR; TCRdb keeps in-frame clones, though not all of them. The data show just under 150,000 clones, around 87% seen once. What was sequenced was peripheral blood. These receptors originate from a woman aged 50 to 65 with active or convalescent COVID-19.

This clone appeared a single time. V and J are TRBV11-2 and TRBJ2-1; perhaps TRBD2 as D (6 bases). V was pared by 5 bases and J by 6 bases, with 23 bases between. CDR1 and CDR2 (germline): SGHAT, FQNNGV. This CDR3 contains 17 residues. The CDR3 DNA reads as TGTGCCAGCAGCCCTGGGTATGGGACTGAGCCCGCCAATGAGCAGTTCTTC. It translates to CASSPGYGTEPANEQFF.

The chain recombines TRBV7-2 with TRBJ1-1; the D is unclear. V gave up 1 base and J gave up 8 bases, with 8 bases separating them. From germline, CDR1 is SGHTA and CDR2 FQGNSA. This CDR3 contains 12 residues. The CDR3 nucleotides are TGTGCCAGCAGCTTAGATGCAGGAGAAGCTTTCTTT. This translates into CASSLDAGEAFF.

V is TRBV28 and J is TRBJ2-3; D may be TRBD1 (6 bases). The CDR3 is 14 amino acids. Trimming took off 3 bases at V and 1 base at J, with 8 bases between the two ends. Germline lookup yields CDR1 MDHEN and CDR2 SYDVKM. In nucleotides, the CDR3 is TGTGCCAGCAGTTTGGGGGCCGGCACAGATACGCAGTATTTT. This encodes CASSLGAGTDTQYF.

There are a few counts of this clone. This chain connects TRBV2 to TRBJ1-2; TRBD1 might be the D (6 bases). This CDR3 has 13 residues. Trimming removed 2 bases at V and 3 bases at J, with 7 bases between. From germline, CDR1 is SNHLY and CDR2 FYNNEI. The CDR3 nucleotides are TGTGCCAGCAGTGAATACAGGGACTATGGCTACACCTTC. This gives the protein CASSEYRDYGYTF.

This clone has a single count. The CDR3 loop reads CASSLSSWGADEAFF. The CDR3, as DNA: TGTGCCAGCAGTTTATCGTCGTGGGGCGCCGATGAAGCTTTCTTT. This chain joins TRBV28 and TRBJ1-1; possibly TRBD1 for D (5 bases). Trimming stripped 1 base from V and 7 bases from J, with 16 bases between. Germline CDR1 is MDHEN and CDR2 is SYDVKM. The CDR3 spans 15 residues.

The rearrangement uses TRBV7-9 and TRBJ1-2; D uncertain. Trimming removed 5 bases from V and 4 bases from J, with 14 bases in between. Germline V CDR1 and CDR2: SEHNR, FQNEAQ (reference sequence). The CDR3 extends over 14 amino acids. In DNA, the CDR3 is TGTGCCAGCAGCCCCTCGCAGGCGGGCTATGGCTACACCTTC. This codes for CASSPSQAGYGYTF.

V usage is TRBV7-3 and J usage is TRBJ2-1; TRBD2 agrees at 8 bases. CDR1 is SGHTA and CDR2 is FQGTGA in the germline V gene. The CDR3 is 14 amino acids. Trimming cost V 8 bases and J 5 bases; bases outside gene matches: 8. The CDR3 protein is CASSRGSGDNEQFF. DNA of the CDR3: TGTGCCAGCTCCCGGGGTAGCGGGGACAATGAGCAGTTCTTC.

The chain employs TRBV7-2 and TRBJ2-5, with D maybe TRBD1 (5 bases). CDR3 length equals 15 residues. Germline V gene lookup returns CDR1 SGHTA and CDR2 FQGNSA. V dropped 8 bases and J dropped 2 bases, with 18 bases sitting between them. For the CDR3, the DNA is TGTGCCAGCCGTATAAGCCTCAGGGTACAAGAGACCCAGTACTTC. Translated, it gives CASRISLRVQETQYF.

As for this clone: This specimen includes other DNA sequences encoding the same CDR3. The chain has TRBV27 and TRBJ1-6, with 9 bases matching TRBD1. Unmatched junction bases numbered 16, after V lost 1 base and J lost 9 bases. This CDR3 is 19 amino acids long. Germline CDR1 MNHEY, CDR2 SMNVEV (reference sequence). CDR3 protein: CASSLFGTGNSRVGSPLHF. CDR3 nucleotides: TGTGCCAGCAGTTTATTTGGGACAGGGAATTCGAGGGTCGGTTCACCCCTCCACTTT.

The V gene is TRBV2, the J gene TRBJ2-3; a weak D match, TRBD2 (6 bases). Germline V gene data show CDR1 as SNHLY and CDR2 as FYNNEI. The CDR3 covers 16 residues. Trimming removed 2 bases from V and 4 bases from J, with 16 bases in between. CDR3 DNA: TGTGCCAGCAGTGAATTTCCGGGAGTCGACTCAGATACGCAGTATTTT. Protein sequence: CASSEFPGVDSDTQYF.

The chain has TRBV14 and TRBJ1-4; D may be TRBD1 (5 bases). Trimming left V 4 bases short and J 7 bases short, with 10 bases between. The CDR3 is made up of 13 amino acids. The germline CDR1 and CDR2 sequences are SGHDN and FVKESK. The CDR3 DNA follows: TGTGCCAGCAGCCCCTTTCAGGGTGAAAAACTGTTTTTT. Its protein product is CASSPFQGEKLFF. The full variable domain, with the rest looked up from reference TRBV14 and TRBJ1-4, is EAGVTQFPSHSVIEKGQTVTLRCDPISGHDNLYWYRRVMGKEIKFLLHFVKESKQDESGMPNNRFLAERTGGTYSTLKVQPAELEDSGVYFCASSPFQGEKLFFGSGTQLSVL.

The V gene is TRBV30, the J gene TRBJ1-4, with TRBD1 matching 8 bases. V was clipped by 4 bases and J by 8 bases; unmatched bases: 9. This CDR3 is built from 14 residues. In germline, CDR1 is GTSNPN, CDR2 SVGIG (reference sequence). The CDR3 here is CAWNPRGPREKLFF. In nucleotides, the CDR3 is TGTGCCTGGAACCCCAGGGGGCCACGAGAAAAACTGTTTTTT.

The V and J genes are TRBV18 and TRBJ2-1; 15 nucleotides match TRBD2. The V gene end was trimmed by 2 bases and the J gene end by 9 bases; junction bases not matched to a gene: 14. The CDR3 has 19 amino acids. Germline CDR1 is KGHSH and CDR2 is LQKENI. This CDR3 is CASSPGLAGGPVLEGEQFF. CDR3 bases: TGTGCCAGCTCACCAGGACTAGCGGGAGGGCCTGTACTAGAGGGTGAGCAGTTCTTC.

The gene calls are TRBV19 and TRBJ1-5; a possible D gene is TRBD1 (6 bases). The V and J ends lost 7 bases and 0 bases respectively, with 13 bases between them. The CDR3 spans 15 residues. Germline V gene sequence: CDR1 LNHDA, CDR2 SQIVND (reference sequence). The CDR3 sequence: CASKQGPYSNQPQHF. The CDR3 DNA reads as TGTGCCAGTAAACAGGGACCTTATAGCAATCAGCCCCAGCATTTT.

V usage is TRBV7-6 and J usage is TRBJ1-4, with D tentatively TRBD1 (5 bases). CDR1 and CDR2 from the germline V gene are SGHVS and FNYEAQ. This CDR3 spans 15 amino acids. The V and J ends lost 1 base and 8 bases respectively, with 14 bases between them. The CDR3 DNA sequence: TGTGCCAGCAGCTTAGAAGGCAGGGCGGAAGAAAAACTGTTTTTT. This translates into CASSLEGRAEEKLFF.

The rearrangement uses TRBV28 and TRBJ1-5; TRBD1 matches at 7 bases. The CDR3 is made up of 15 amino acids. V trimming: 5 bases; J trimming: 6 bases; junction bases outside the gene matches: 10. The germline gives CDR1 MDHEN, CDR2 SYDVKM. The CDR3 bases are TGTGCCAGCAGTCCCCTACAGGGGCGCCTTCAGCCCCAGCATTTT. Encoded protein: CASSPLQGRLQPQHF. The whole variable domain, remainder taken from reference TRBV28 and TRBJ1-5, is DVKVTQSSRYLVKRTGEKVFLECVQDMDHENMFWYRQDPGLGLRLIYFSYDVKMKEKGDIPEGYSVSREKKERFSLILESASTNQTSMYLCASSPLQGRLQPQHFGDGTRLSIL.

This clone came up once. The chain couples TRBV28 to TRBJ2-1; 8 bases are a match to TRBD2. This CDR3 has 13 amino acids. The junction had 5 bases not matched to a gene; V was cut back by 5 bases and J by 8 bases. The germline V gene has CDR1 MDHEN and CDR2 SYDVKM. Written as DNA, the CDR3 is TGTGCCAGCAGTCAAAGGACTAGCTATGAGCAGTTCTTC. Its protein product is CASSQRTSYEQFF.

The rearrangement joins TRBV5-4 to TRBJ2-1, with 12 bases aligning to TRBD2. This CDR3 contains 18 residues. Germline-derived CDR1 and CDR2 are SGHNT and YYREEE (reference sequence). With 2 bases clipped from V and 4 bases from J, the junction kept 10 bases outside the gene matches. Here the CDR3 reads CASSFRASSGGEYNEQFF. CDR3 nucleotide sequence: TGTGCCAGCAGCTTCCGGGCGTCTAGCGGGGGGGAATACAATGAGCAGTTCTTC.

V and J are TRBV9 and TRBJ2-1; unclear D gene. Germline CDR1 and CDR2: SGDLS and YYNGEE. V dropped 2 bases and J dropped 0 bases, with 9 bases sitting between them. This CDR3 contains 15 residues. The DNA for the CDR3 is TGTGCCAGCAGCGTTTCACCGAGCTCCTACAATGAGCAGTTCTTC. Its translation: CASSVSPSSYNEQFF.

V gene TRBV5-1 combines with J gene TRBJ1-5; a weak D match, TRBD1 (6 bases). This CDR3 has 15 residues. The V and J ends lost 0 bases and 8 bases respectively, with 15 bases between them. Germline V gene data show CDR1 as SGHRS and CDR2 as YFSETQ. The CDR3 loop is CASSLDGQGWEPQHF. CDR3 in DNA: TGCGCCAGCAGCTTGGACGGGCAGGGGTGGGAGCCCCAGCATTTT.

This clone was found once. The V and J genes are TRBV20-1 and TRBJ1-3; D unclear. The CDR3 sequence is 13 residues long. Germline V gives CDR1 DFQATT, CDR2 SNEGSKA (reference sequence). V lost 3 bases and J lost 0, with 6 bases in between. CDR3 sequence: CSASVLSGNTIYF. The CDR3, as DNA: TGCAGTGCTAGTGTACTCTCTGGAAACACCATATATTTT.

The genes are TRBV6-2 or TRBV6-3 and TRBJ2-2, with 7 bases lining up with TRBD2. The trim removed 2 bases at V and 7 bases at J, leaving 7 bases unmatched. CDR1 and CDR2 (germline): MNHEY, SVGEGT. The CDR3 spans 15 residues. CDR3 amino acids: CASSYRTGGYGELFF. CDR3 bases: TGTGCCAGCAGTTACAGGACCGGGGGGTACGGGGAGCTGTTTTTT.

On this clone itself: Its ends do not fully match the called genes, so a read error is possible. The V and J genes are TRBV7-7 and TRBJ2-3; no firm D call. The CDR3 has 15 amino acids. Germline V lookup: CDR1 SSHAT, CDR2 FNYEAQ (reference sequence). CDR3 region: CASSLAATSTDTQYF. The DNA for the CDR3 is TGTGCTAGCAGCTTAGCAGCCACTAGCACAGATACGCAGTATTTT. Full variable domain (missing parts from reference TRBV7-7 and TRBJ2-3): GAGVSQSPRYKVTKRGQDVTLRCDPISSHATLYWYQQALGQGPEFLTYFNYEAQPDKSGLPSDRFSAERPEGSISTLTIQRTEQRDSAMYRCASSLAATSTDTQYFGPGTRLTVL.

J is TRBJ2-4 and V is TRBV5-8; a weak D match, TRBD2 (5 bases). Trimming took 4 bases from V and 7 from J, leaving 18 bases between them. Germline CDR1 reads SGHTS; CDR2 reads YDEGEE. CDR3 length equals 15 residues. The CDR3 protein is CASSPWRQAGNIQYF. The DNA of the CDR3 is TGTGCCAGCAGCCCGTGGAGGCAGGCCGGGAACATTCAGTACTTC. The full variable domain, in which reference TRBV5-8 and TRBJ2-4 provide the parts outside the CDR3, is EAGVTQSPTHLIKTRGQQATLRCSPISGHTSVYWYQQALGLGLQFLLWYDEGEERNRGNFPPRFSGRQFPNYSSELNVNALELEDSALYLCASSPWRQAGNIQYFGAGTRLSVL.

The chain is built from TRBV5-1 and TRBJ1-2, with 12 bases matching TRBD1. Looked up from germline, CDR1 is SGHRS and CDR2 is YFSETQ. Unmatched junction bases numbered 3, after V lost 0 bases and J lost 6 bases. This CDR3 is 15 amino acids long. As DNA, the CDR3 is TGCGCCAGCAGCTTGGAGGGACAGGGGGCGAATGGCTACACCTTC. Translated, it gives CASSLEGQGANGYTF. Based on the CDR3 plus reference TRBV5-1 and TRBJ1-2, the full variable domain is KAGVTQTPRYLIKTRGQQVTLSCSPISGHRSVSWYQQTPGQGLQFLFEYFSETQRNKGNFPGRFSGRQFSNSRSEMNVSTLELGDSALYLCASSLEGQGANGYTFGSGTRLTVV.